This T cell receptor beta chain was profiled in a study of blood T cell repertoires in COVID-19. As handled by the study authors: Amplification from reference gene primers served as the basis for estimated nucleated cell counts. The method was immunoSEQ multiplex PCR; TCRdb's version includes in-frame clones alone and lacks a portion of them. V, J and clone size derive from that table, while D and trimming were established from the DNA sequence. In the table there are over 300,000 clones, approximately 83% of which are singletons. Germline V CDR1 and CDR2: SGHDT, YYEEEE. The J segment lost 6 bases and the V segment lost 5 bases, leaving 9 bases of the junction unmatched. There are 15 residues in the CDR3. Donors in Cohort 3 who had recovered were those with two negative PCRs, healthcare professional clearance, or resolution of their symptoms.

Source material: PBMCs or T cells enriched from blood (not recorded which). The sequence derives from a man aged 25 to 45 who had recovered from COVID-19. This chain joins TRBV5-6 and TRBJ1-5, with 9 bases matching TRBD1. The chain's CDR3 is CASSSGQGLGQPQHF. CDR3 nucleotide sequence: TGTGCCAGCAGTTCCGGACAGGGGCTGGGTCAGCCCCAGCATTTT.